This T cell receptor beta chain was sequenced in a study of CD8+ T cells in alopecia areata. Following RNA extraction, reverse transcription yielded cDNA that acted as the sequencing template. Clones were read by immunoSEQ multiplex PCR, and TCRdb kept only the in-frame ones, dropping some. In the table there are approximately 200,000 clones, approximately 60% of which are singletons. CDR1 is SEHNR, CDR2 FQNEAQ, per germline (reference sequence). V was clipped by 5 bases and J by 5 bases, with 4 bases between them. The CDR3 has 11 amino acids. The sample holds a few counts of this clone. The antigen is not known. Other nucleotide sequences from this sample produce the same CDR3. Sample treatment: oral pan-JAK inhibitor, 5-10 mg twice daily. Alopecia areata patients provided lesional scalp punch biopsies and peripheral blood, both collected for the study. Study-wide points: Treatment with tofacitinib significantly lowered scalp clonality and reduced expanded CD8+ clones among the top 100. Numerous clones, expanded in lesions, remained in scalp and blood during tofacitinib. Uncertainty remains about how baseline CD8+ expansion links to response, with one nonresponder.

The chain is built from TRBV7-9 and TRBJ2-1; D is ambiguous. This TCR came from a human donor with alopecia areata. This specimen was CD4+ T cells sorted from blood, taken at week 4, from a patient treated with tofacitinib. The CDR3 region has the DNA TGTGCCAGCAGCCTAGACAATGAGCAGTTCTTC. Its protein product is CASSLDNEQFF.